Below, one TCR beta chain is given with its context. Some clones are missing from TCRdb's copy, which holds only in-frame ones; the method was immunoSEQ multiplex PCR. Of some 2,100,000 clones in the sample, 85% to 95% were seen once. V shed 4 bases and J shed 1 base, with 16 bases lying between them. The CDR3 has 16 amino acids. Germline V lookup: CDR1 MGHRA, CDR2 YSYEKL. This sample is drawn from a study of shared clonotypes between healthy human individuals. Naive CD8 cells were CD45RO-negative, positively selected for CCR7, excluding terminally differentiated effector memory CD45RA+ cells. The chain has TRBV4-1 and TRBJ1-1; D gene uncertain. The TCR was taken from a man aged 18 to 29 in good health. Some clones in this sample may be carry-over from other donors' samples. Sequenced input: naive CD8+ T cells from PBMCs. Written as DNA, the CDR3 is TGCGCCAGCAGCCCCCTAGCGGAGGGCAGGAACACTGAAGCTTTCTTT. Protein product: CASSPLAEGRNTEAFF.